A single T cell receptor (beta chain) is shown here with its context. Its antigen is unidentified. This record comes from a study of graft-versus-host responses after intestinal transplantation. Study background: Anti-thymocyte globulin served as induction for all recipients, who then took tacrolimus and steroids for about three years.

Findings and caveats of the study: There were GvH clones found in recipient marrow, and some of them appeared first in ileum or blood.

The assay was immunoSEQ multiplex PCR, and TCRdb's table has in-frame clones only and misses some. This repertoire shows about 130,000 clones, 80% to 95% found once; its top ten account for around 0.2%. The receptor was isolated from a human donor who received an intestinal transplant. Sample: unstimulated CD4+ T cells sorted from spleen or lymph node cells, taken before intestinal transplant.

CDR3 nucleotides: TGTGCCAGCTCACCAGTAGGAGGGGGGACGGGTAGCAATCAGCCCCAGCATTTT. This sequence encodes CASSPVGGGTGSNQPQHF. The chain employs TRBV18 and TRBJ1-5, with D tentatively TRBD1 (6 bases). This CDR3 contains 18 residues. V shed 2 bases and J shed 0 bases, with 17 bases lying between them. Germline assignment: CDR1 KGHSH and CDR2 LQKENI. The whole variable domain, remainder taken from reference TRBV18 and TRBJ1-5, is NAGVMQNPRHLVRRRGQEARLRCSPMKGHSHVYWYRQLPEEGLKFMVYLQKENIIDESGMPKERFSAEFPKEGPSILRIQQVVRGDSAAYFCASSPVGGGTGSNQPQHFGDGTRLSIL.